Presented here are 19 T cell receptor beta chains from one specimen sequenced in a study of cytomegalovirus exposure and HLA in healthy donors (dated by TCRdb to about 2017). The library was made by the immunoSEQ multiplex PCR assay. The multiplex PCR relied on a mix of 60 forward primers for TCR Vbeta segments and 13 reverse primers for TCR Jbeta segments. Held by TCRdb, this immuneACCESS table contains in-frame sequences only and omits some clones. Under half of the omission traces to an unresolved V gene where checked; the cause of the rest is unknown. This sample's table contains roughly 190,000 clones. The leading ten clones occupy about 6.5% of the sample. Sequencing was carried out using PBMCs. These receptors all come from a man aged 30 to 45 in good health and CMV-seronegative.

The chain joins TRBV10-3 to TRBJ2-1; TRBD2 matches at 10 bases. Germline V gene sequence: CDR1 ENHRY, CDR2 SYGVKD. V was clipped by 3 bases and J by 4 bases; unmatched bases: 6. CDR3 size: 16 residues. CDR3 in amino acids: CAISESPGLAYNEQFF. The DNA of the CDR3 is TGTGCCATCAGTGAATCCCCGGGACTAGCGTACAATGAGCAGTTCTTC.

V and J are TRBV6-1 and TRBJ2-7; weak D call: TRBD1 (6 bases). Germline values: CDR1 MNHNS, CDR2 SASEGT. The CDR3 contains 15 residues. Trimming pared 8 bases from V and 4 bases from J, leaving 21 bases between. CDR3 residues: CASRTVGHIDYEQYF. The CDR3 coding sequence is TGTGCCAGCCGGACCGTGGGACACATCGATTACGAGCAGTACTTC.

This chain joins TRBV4-2 and TRBJ2-3; 13 bases are a match to TRBD2. Germline V CDR1 and CDR2: LGHNA, YNFKEQ. The CDR3 contains 16 residues. V was pared by 11 bases and J by 6 bases, with 14 bases of the junction left unmatched. In nucleotides, the CDR3 is TGTGCCTCCTCCCCCCGAACTAGCGGGAGGGCCGATACGCAGTATTTT. Residues: CASSPRTSGRADTQYF.

The chain links TRBV9 to TRBJ2-1; TRBD1 matches at 11 bases. This CDR3 contains 17 residues. J was trimmed by 7 bases and V by 4 bases; bases with no gene match: 13. Germline CDR1 and CDR2: SGDLS and YYNGEE. The CDR3 DNA sequence: TGTGCCAGCAGCCTGCGAATCGGACAGGGGGCGCCGAATGAGCAGTTCTTC. Protein product: CASSLRIGQGAPNEQFF.

The gene calls are TRBV5-4 and TRBJ1-2; a weak D match, TRBD1 (5 bases). V gave up 0 bases and J gave up 2 bases, with 8 bases separating them. The CDR3 loop spans 14 amino acids. Germline V gene data show CDR1 as SGHNT and CDR2 as YYREEE (reference sequence). The chain's CDR3 is CASSLEDRNYGYTF. For the CDR3, the DNA is TGTGCCAGCAGCTTGGAAGACAGAAACTATGGCTACACCTTC.

This sequence joins TRBV4-3 and TRBJ1-1, with 9 bases matching TRBD1. There are 14 residues in the CDR3. Germline CDR1 reads LGHNA; CDR2 reads YSLEER. V shed 4 bases, J shed 5 bases, and the junction held 5 bases outside the gene matches. CDR3: CASSLGTGRTEAFF. In DNA, the CDR3 is TGCGCCAGCAGCCTTGGGACAGGGAGGACTGAAGCTTTCTTT.

V gene TRBV29-1 combines with J gene TRBJ2-7; D gene unclear. V lost 3 bases to trimming and J lost 3 bases, with 9 bases between them. The CDR3 has 12 amino acids. Germline V gene sequence: CDR1 SQVTM, CDR2 ANQGSEA. The CDR3 nucleotides read TGCAGCGTTGAGAAGTCTAGCTACGAGCAGTACTTC. It codes for CSVEKSSYEQYF.

As concerns this clone: The junction and the germline gene differ at one end; a read error may be behind it. The chain employs TRBV11-2 and TRBJ1-2, with TRBD1 matching 11 bases. The length of the CDR3 is 13 residues. Germline CDR1 and CDR2: SGHAT and FQNNGV. CDR3 region: CASSRDRGYGYTF. For the CDR3, the DNA is TGTGCAAGCAGCAGGGACAGGGGGTATGGCTACACCTTC.

The chain uses TRBV10-1 and TRBJ1-1, with 7 bases that match TRBD1. Germline V gene lookup returns CDR1 WNHNN and CDR2 SYGVQD (reference sequence). V lost 4 bases to trimming and J lost 0 bases; unmatched junction nucleotides: 8. This CDR3 comprises 16 residues. CDR3 bases: TGCGCCAGCAGTGGAAGCTTGGACAGGATGAACACTGAAGCTTTCTTT. It translates to CASSGSLDRMNTEAFF.

About this clone itself: The junction does not match germline at one end; this may be a read error. The J gene is TRBJ2-7, the V gene TRBV4-2, with a possible D match to TRBD1 (5 bases). CDR1 LGHNA and CDR2 YNFKEQ come from the germline V gene. CDR3 length equals 16 residues. CDR3: CAGSQETGPSSYEQYF. Here the CDR3 DNA reads TGTGCCGGCAGCCAGGAAACAGGACCCAGCTCCTACGAGCAGTACTTC.

CDR3 coding DNA: TGTGCCAGCAGCGTAGGAGGGGCCCCGTTGGTAGCGGGGGTTGGCATTCAGTACTTC. Protein sequence: CASSVGGAPLVAGVGIQYF. The chain joins TRBV9 to TRBJ2-4; 9 positions match TRBD2. The trim removed 0 bases at V and 9 bases at J, leaving 19 bases unmatched. The CDR3 sequence is 19 residues long. Germline-derived CDR1 and CDR2 are SGDLS and YYNGEE.

The rearrangement uses TRBV27 and TRBJ1-5, with TRBD1 identical over 7 bases. The V segment lost 4 bases and the J segment 7 bases; nucleotides outside the gene matches: 10. The CDR3 contains 15 residues. Per the germline V gene, CDR1 is MNHEY and CDR2 is SMNVEV (reference sequence). The CDR3 coding sequence is TGTGCCAGCAGTTCGACAGGGAAAATGGGGCAGCCCCAGCATTTT. The encoded protein is CASSSTGKMGQPQHF.

This sequence joins TRBV9 and TRBJ1-1; D not resolved. CDR3 length: 13 amino acids. Trimming removed 0 bases from V and 5 bases from J, with 8 bases in between. CDR1 is SGDLS and CDR2 is YYNGEE in the germline V gene. The CDR3 coding sequence is TGTGCCAGCAGCGTAGACACGGGGACTGAAGCTTTCTTT. It codes for CASSVDTGTEAFF.

The chain employs TRBV4-1 and TRBJ2-3; a possible D gene is TRBD1 (6 bases). The CDR3 has 17 amino acids. The V gene's germline CDR1 is MGHRA and CDR2 YSYEKL. Deletions cut 0 bases from V and 1 base from J, with 14 bases between. CDR3 loop: CASSQELRGRGTDTQYF. The CDR3 nucleotides are TGCGCCAGCAGCCAAGAATTAAGGGGGAGAGGCACAGATACGCAGTATTTT.

The chain is built from TRBV5-4 and TRBJ1-4, with D hard to call. The CDR3 loop spans 14 amino acids. V lost 4 bases and J 2 bases, leaving 9 bases between the germline ends. CDR1 SGHNT and CDR2 YYREEE come from the germline V gene (reference sequence). Written as DNA, the CDR3 is TGTGCCAGCAGCCTCCCGGGGACTAATGAAAAACTGTTTTTT. Protein: CASSLPGTNEKLFF.

The V call is TRBV12-5, the J call TRBJ2-6; D call uncertain. The V and J ends lost 6 bases and 2 bases respectively, with 5 bases between them. Looked up from germline, CDR1 is LGHNT and CDR2 is FRNRAP. This CDR3 is built from 13 residues. CDR3 region: CASGWPGANVLTF. Written as DNA, the CDR3 is TGTGCTAGTGGGTGGCCTGGGGCCAACGTCCTGACTTTC.

The rearrangement links TRBV7-3 to TRBJ2-3; maybe TRBD1 (6 bases). V lost 4 bases to trimming and J lost 1 base, with 12 bases between them. CDR1 SGHTA and CDR2 FQGTGA come from the germline V gene. The CDR3 consists of 15 residues. The chain's CDR3 is CASSSQGSGTDTQYF. CDR3 bases: TGTGCCAGCAGCTCACAGGGTAGCGGCACAGATACGCAGTATTTT.

The rearrangement uses TRBV18 and TRBJ1-1; D unresolved. This CDR3 is built from 15 residues. Trimming left V 3 bases short and J 7 bases short, with 18 bases between. Germline V CDR1 and CDR2: KGHSH, LQKENI. The CDR3 is CASSPIGPGGYEAFF. Here the CDR3 DNA reads TGTGCCAGCTCACCTATAGGCCCGGGAGGCTATGAAGCTTTCTTT.

The chain recombines TRBV27 with TRBJ1-5; D is ambiguous. The CDR3 has 15 amino acids. The V end was cut by 1 base, the J end by 5 bases, with 12 bases between. Germline V CDR1 and CDR2: MNHEY, SMNVEV (reference sequence). In DNA form, the CDR3 reads TGTGCCAGCAGTTTATTGTCGGGGAGAGATCAGCCCCAGCATTTT. Amino acid sequence: CASSLLSGRDQPQHF.